Below, 5 T cell receptor beta chains from the same sample are listed, as sequenced in a study of shared clonotypes between healthy human individuals. Using immunoSEQ multiplex PCR, the repertoire was profiled, and TCRdb retains in-frame clones only, with some absent. The data hold approximately 82,000 clones, with 62% observed a single time. The sequenced sample consisted of memory CD8+ T cells sorted from blood. The subset was: CD45RO+ cells pooled with CCR7-negative TemRA cells. The receptors here all came from a man aged 25-40 years in good health.

The rearrangement joins TRBV15 to TRBJ1-2; D gene unclear. Germline values: CDR1 LNHNV, CDR2 YYDKDF (reference sequence). V dropped 0 bases and J dropped 7 bases, with 21 bases sitting between them. The CDR3 totals 17 residues. DNA of the CDR3: TGTGCCACCAGCAGAGATTACAGAGCGGGTACGGGAGGTGGCTACACCTTC. Its protein is CATSRDYRAGTGGGYTF.

This clone was counted between two and nine times. The chain carries TRBV10-3 and TRBJ2-7, with 8 bases matching TRBD1. The CDR3 is 12 residues long. The ends lost 6 bases at V and 5 bases at J; junction bases unmatched: 3. Germline V gene lookup returns CDR1 ENHRY and CDR2 SYGVKD. CDR3 nucleotides: TGTGCCATCAGCCAGGGGGCGGACGAGCAGTACTTC. Translating it yields CAISQGADEQYF.

The chain uses TRBV27 and TRBJ1-1; D gene ambiguous. Germline V gives CDR1 MNHEY, CDR2 SMNVEV (reference sequence). The CDR3 consists of 13 residues. Trimming removed 1 base at V and 6 bases at J, with 9 bases between. The CDR3 sequence: CASSLFAGAEAFF. For the CDR3, the DNA is TGTGCCAGCAGTTTATTCGCCGGGGCTGAAGCTTTCTTT.

This clone was seen more than once but under ten times. The V gene is TRBV28, the J gene TRBJ2-7; D might be TRBD2 (5 bases). The CDR3 is 12 residues long. CDR1 and CDR2 (germline): MDHEN, SYDVKM. V gave up 5 bases and J gave up 2 bases, with 7 bases separating them. This chain's CDR3 is CASSGLTYEQYF. CDR3 sequence (DNA): TGTGCCAGCAGTGGACTGACCTACGAGCAGTACTTC. Variable domain in full (rest from reference TRBV28 and TRBJ2-7): DVKVTQSSRYLVKRTGEKVFLECVQDMDHENMFWYRQDPGLGLRLIYFSYDVKMKEKGDIPEGYSVSREKKERFSLILESASTNQTSMYLCASSGLTYEQYFGPGTRLTVT.

The sample holds a few counts of this clone. The chain recombines TRBV10-2 with TRBJ2-7; 12 bases are a match to TRBD1. With 10 bases clipped from V and 7 bases from J, the junction kept 8 bases outside the gene matches. CDR3 length: 13 residues. Germline V gene lookup returns CDR1 WSHSY and CDR2 SAAADI. CDR3 DNA sequence: TGCGCCATCCCGGGACAGGGGGCTTGGGAGCAGTACTTC. This gives the protein CAIPGQGAWEQYF.